The 20 T cell receptor beta chains listed next were all sequenced from one sample in a study of blood T cell repertoires in COVID-19. Sequencing used immunoSEQ multiplex PCR; TCRdb keeps in-frame clones, though not all of them. Found here are around 220,000 clones, 65% to 85% of them singletons; the top ten hold 4%. What was sequenced was peripheral blood. These receptors came from a woman aged 35 to 49 with active or convalescent COVID-19.

The rearrangement uses TRBV2 and TRBJ2-4; a weak D match, TRBD1 (5 bases). Looked up from germline, CDR1 is SNHLY and CDR2 is FYNNEI. The V gene lost 3 bases and the J gene lost 8 bases, with 11 bases spanning the gap. The CDR3 has 13 amino acids. In nucleotides, the CDR3 is TGTGCCAGCAGTGAGCAGGGTTGGGACATTCAGTACTTC. Translation: CASSEQGWDIQYF. Full variable domain (remainder filled in from reference TRBV2 and TRBJ2-4): EPEVTQTPSHQVTQMGQEVILRCVPISNHLYFYWYRQILGQKVEFLVSFYNNEISEKSEIFDDQFSVERPDGSNFTLKIRSTKLEDSAMYFCASSEQGWDIQYFGAGTRLSVL.

This rearrangement joins TRBV30 to TRBJ1-1, with a tentative D call TRBD1 (6 bases). The germline gives CDR1 GTSNPN, CDR2 SVGIG (reference sequence). This CDR3 is built from 11 residues. V lost 4 bases and J lost 7, with 10 bases in between. CDR3 in amino acids: CAWTGQFEAFF. The CDR3 bases are TGTGCCTGGACAGGACAGTTTGAAGCTTTCTTT.

Written as DNA, the CDR3 is TGTGCCAGCAGCCGCTCAGGGACCTACGAGCAGTACTTC. Amino acid sequence: CASSRSGTYEQYF. V gene TRBV9 combines with J gene TRBJ2-7, with D tentatively TRBD1 (5 bases). CDR1 and CDR2 from the germline V gene are SGDLS and YYNGEE. V was cut by 4 bases and J by 2 bases, with 10 bases left in between. The CDR3 is made up of 13 amino acids.

V usage is TRBV30 and J usage is TRBJ2-1; D is perhaps TRBD1 (6 bases). Germline CDR1 GTSNPN, CDR2 SVGIG (reference sequence). The germline V and J ends were trimmed by 3 bases and 8 bases, with 17 bases remaining between them. The CDR3 covers 14 residues. The CDR3 loop is CAWRGWGRRDEQFF. The CDR3 coding sequence is TGTGCCTGGAGGGGGTGGGGGCGGCGCGATGAGCAGTTCTTC. Looking up the rest from reference TRBV30 and TRBJ2-1 gives the full variable domain: SQTIHQWPATLVQPVGSPLSLECTVEGTSNPNLYWYRQAAGRGLQLLFYSVGIGQISSEVPQNLSASRPQDRQFILSSKKLLLSDSGFYLCAWRGWGRRDEQFFGPGTRLTVL.

CDR3: CASSLRMGAQGEAFF. The CDR3 DNA reads as TGTGCCAGCAGCTTACGGATGGGGGCACAGGGTGAAGCTTTCTTT. The rearrangement joins TRBV11-2 to TRBJ1-1, with D possibly matching TRBD1 (6 bases). Germline values: CDR1 SGHAT, CDR2 FQNNGV. The CDR3 spans 15 residues. The ends were cut back, 2 bases at V and 7 bases at J, with 17 bases in the middle.

This clone was counted a single time. This chain connects TRBV5-6 to TRBJ1-2, with a tentative D call TRBD1 (5 bases). Trimming removed 4 bases at V and 8 bases at J, with 24 bases between. Germline V gene data show CDR1 as SGHDT and CDR2 as YYEEEE. The CDR3 has 16 residues. CDR3 in amino acids: CASSPRRGSRYGGYTF. In nucleotides, the CDR3 is TGTGCCAGCAGCCCCCGGCGGGGGTCAAGGTACGGGGGCTACACCTTC. The full variable domain, its missing parts supplied by reference TRBV5-6 and TRBJ1-2, is DAGVTQSPTHLIKTRGQQVTLRCSPKSGHDTVSWYQQALGQGPQFIFQYYEEEERQRGNFPDRFSGHQFPNYSSELNVNALLLGDSALYLCASSPRRGSRYGGYTFGSGTRLTVV.

J is TRBJ1-1 and V is TRBV2, with 9 nucleotides matching TRBD1. CDR1 and CDR2 (germline): SNHLY, FYNNEI. Trimming cost V 7 bases and J 2 bases; bases outside gene matches: 2. The CDR3 loop spans 13 amino acids. The CDR3 sequence: CASMGQGNTEAFF. CDR3 DNA sequence: TGTGCCAGCATGGGACAGGGAAACACTGAAGCTTTCTTT.

A single count supports this clone. The rearrangement joins TRBV5-4 to TRBJ2-7, with D possibly TRBD1 on 5 matching bases. Germline V gene data show CDR1 as SGHNT and CDR2 as YYREEE (reference sequence). The V gene lost 3 bases and the J gene lost 7 bases, with 11 bases spanning the gap. The CDR3 covers 12 residues. CDR3: CASSSFRAEQYF. The CDR3 DNA sequence: TGTGCCAGCAGCTCTTTCAGGGCGGAGCAGTACTTC.

The gene calls are TRBV6-5 and TRBJ1-6, with 7 bases that match TRBD1. CDR1 is MNHEY, CDR2 SVGAGI, per germline. CDR3 length equals 13 residues. The J segment lost 10 bases and the V segment lost 6 bases, leaving 6 bases of the junction unmatched. The CDR3 nucleotides are TGTGCCAGCAGGATGACAGGGTGGTCACCCCTCCACTTT. Translation: CASRMTGWSPLHF.

The V call is TRBV6-1, the J call TRBJ1-4; no definite D call. Germline V lookup: CDR1 MNHNS, CDR2 SASEGT. The CDR3 loop spans 14 amino acids. Between the trimmed V and J ends, which lost 3 bases and 8 bases, there was a span of 13 bases. The CDR3, as DNA: TGTGCCAGCAGTGATCCGGCCTCGGGGGAAAAACTGTTTTTT. Amino acids: CASSDPASGEKLFF.

The chain employs TRBV6-5 and TRBJ1-3; 7 bases are a match to TRBD1. The CDR3 loop spans 15 amino acids. The V segment lost 1 base and the J segment 4 bases; nucleotides outside the gene matches: 4. Germline-derived CDR1 and CDR2 are MNHEY and SVGAGI. The CDR3 DNA follows: TGTGCCAGCAGTTACTTGACAGGGACGGGAAACACCATATATTTT. Protein: CASSYLTGTGNTIYF.

The rearrangement uses TRBV29-1 and TRBJ1-1; D not certain. The V end was cut by 4 bases, the J end by 0 bases, with 12 bases between. Germline CDR1 and CDR2: SQVTM and ANQGSEA. The CDR3 sequence is 14 residues long. Here the CDR3 DNA reads TGCAGCGTTGGGAGGAGGGATCTGAACACTGAAGCTTTCTTT. Protein sequence: CSVGRRDLNTEAFF.

The chain recombines TRBV30 with TRBJ2-5, with a weak D call TRBD2 (5 bases). V was pared by 0 bases and J by 6 bases, with 14 bases between. The CDR3 has 14 amino acids. Germline assignment: CDR1 GTSNPN and CDR2 SVGIG (reference sequence). The CDR3 sequence: CAWSVRGLKKTQYF. In DNA, the CDR3 is TGTGCCTGGAGTGTACGAGGGTTAAAAAAGACCCAGTACTTC.

The chain has TRBV12-5 and TRBJ1-5; 10 nucleotides agree with TRBD1. There are 14 residues in the CDR3. The germline V gene encodes CDR1 LGHNT and CDR2 FRNRAP. Trimming cost V 4 bases and J 6 bases; bases outside gene matches: 3. CDR3 bases: TGTGCTAGTGGTTCGACAGGGGGCGGTCAGCCCCAGCATTTT. Translation gives CASGSTGGGQPQHF.

CDR3 loop: CASSNRGGPYNEQFF. In DNA form, the CDR3 reads TGTGCCAGCAGTAACCGGGGGGGCCCTTACAATGAGCAGTTCTTC. The chain links TRBV27 to TRBJ2-1; 8 bases are shared with TRBD2. Germline assignment: CDR1 MNHEY and CDR2 SMNVEV (reference sequence). The J segment lost 4 bases and the V segment lost 5 bases, leaving 7 bases of the junction unmatched. This CDR3 spans 15 amino acids.

This clone was seen only a few times. The CDR3 DNA sequence: TGTGCCATCAGTGTCGAGGGTAGCGACTTGTTAGAGCAGTACTTC. The encoded protein is CAISVEGSDLLEQYF. The chain joins TRBV10-3 to TRBJ2-7; tentative D call: TRBD2 (5 bases). CDR1 is ENHRY and CDR2 is SYGVKD in the germline V gene. The CDR3 covers 15 residues. The V and J ends lost 4 bases and 7 bases respectively, with 20 bases between them.

The chain uses TRBV6-5 and TRBJ2-1, with 12 bases aligning to TRBD2. From germline, CDR1 is MNHEY and CDR2 SVGAGI. V lost 4 bases, J lost 9 bases, and 7 bases stayed unmatched. This CDR3 comprises 15 residues. CDR3 in DNA: TGTGCCAGCAGTTCTTCTAGCGGGGGGGCCGGTGAGCAGTTCTTC. Amino acids: CASSSSSGGAGEQFF.

This chain joins TRBV7-6 and TRBJ2-2; tentative D call: TRBD2 (5 bases). In germline, CDR1 is SGHVS, CDR2 FNYEAQ. CDR3 length equals 15 residues. V gave up 2 bases and J gave up 5 bases, with 12 bases separating them. CDR3: CASSLITPGTGELFF. CDR3 DNA sequence: TGTGCCAGCAGCTTAATCACCCCGGGGACCGGGGAGCTGTTTTTT.

CDR3 protein: CASSLTARGYEQYF. As DNA, the CDR3 is TGTGCCAGCAGCTTGACGGCCAGGGGCTACGAGCAGTACTTC. This rearrangement joins TRBV5-5 to TRBJ2-7; possibly TRBD1 for D (6 bases). The CDR3 extends over 14 amino acids. The germline V gene has CDR1 SGHKS and CDR2 YYEKEE (reference sequence). Trimming shortened V by 1 base and J by 3 bases, and 11 bases separated the two germline ends.

This clone was counted ten times or more. This chain connects TRBV7-8 to TRBJ2-1, with D possibly TRBD2 on 5 matching bases. V was cut by 2 bases and J by 4 bases, with 21 bases left in between. In germline, CDR1 is SGHVS, CDR2 FQNEAQ. CDR3 size: 18 residues. CDR3 nucleotide sequence: TGTGCCAGCAGCTTATCCTGGGTAAAAGGACCGGGGTACAATGAGCAGTTCTTC. Translated: CASSLSWVKGPGYNEQFF. Based on the CDR3 plus reference TRBV7-8 and TRBJ2-1, the full variable domain is GAGVSQSPRYKVAKRGQDVALRCDPISGHVSLFWYQQALGQGPEFLTYFQNEAQLDKSGLPSDRFFAERPEGSVSTLKIQRTQQEDSAVYLCASSLSWVKGPGYNEQFFGPGTRLTVL.